Listed below are T cell receptor beta chains from one sample, sequenced in a study of blood T cell repertoires in COVID-19. Only in-frame clones appear in the TCRdb table, and some are missing; sequencing was by immunoSEQ multiplex PCR. The sample records about 120,000 clones, roughly 81% being singletons. The specimen sequenced was peripheral blood. The receptors were sampled from a human donor in a cohort sampled during active COVID-19. The CDR3 runs from the conserved cysteine through the conserved F or W. D genes are given only for firm matches.

CDR3,J,V,D
CATSDNRVGGYTF,TRBJ1-2,TRBV24-1,-
CASSHRGASNQPQHF,TRBJ1-5,TRBV6-5,TRBD1
CATRGARNTEAFF,TRBJ1-1,TRBV24-1,-
CASSPPKGPNTEAFF,TRBJ1-1,TRBV18,-
CASSLQLGQGGYEQYF,TRBJ2-7,TRBV5-8,-
CASSFSRDQPQHF,TRBJ1-5,TRBV12-3/TRBV12-4,-
CASSRTVINSPLHF,TRBJ1-6,TRBV7-8,-
CASSQDGGWGSPNEKLFF,TRBJ1-4,TRBV4-3,-
CASSISGTGGSGYTF,TRBJ1-2,TRBV19,TRBD1
CASSFDASGRANEQYF,TRBJ2-7,TRBV5-6,TRBD2
CAWSSKGQKFSGANVLTF,TRBJ2-6,TRBV30,-
CASSRDPGLAGYEQYF,TRBJ2-7,TRBV3-1/TRBV3-2,TRBD2
CASSLETSGINEQFF,TRBJ2-1,TRBV19,TRBD2
CASSHPRHVFFQPQHF,TRBJ1-5,TRBV4-2,-
CASSEEGRGSYGYTF,TRBJ1-2,TRBV2,-
CSASAGGQKLAKNIQYF,TRBJ2-4,TRBV20-1,-
CASSPLTGDNEKLFF,TRBJ1-4,TRBV18,-
CASSLILAGGDTQYF,TRBJ2-3,TRBV7-3,TRBD2
CASSQDRPSPLHF,TRBJ1-6,TRBV4-1,TRBD1
CASSMGAGGRTGELFF,TRBJ2-2,TRBV19,TRBD2
CASSPGLAVPSTDTQYF,TRBJ2-3,TRBV5-1,TRBD2
CASPPGRTRETQYF,TRBJ2-5,TRBV23-1,-
CATSGGLGYTF,TRBJ1-2,TRBV5-8,-
CASSQEPADTQYF,TRBJ2-3,TRBV4-3,-
CASSLVVSGMPDTQYF,TRBJ2-3,TRBV5-1,TRBD2
CASSYDRGRIGSGANVLTF,TRBJ2-6,TRBV6-2/TRBV6-3,TRBD1